The 14 T cell receptor beta chains listed next were all sequenced from one sample in a study of blood T cell repertoires in COVID-19. Clones were read by immunoSEQ multiplex PCR, and TCRdb kept only the in-frame ones, dropping some. The profile shows tens of thousands of clones, about 80% of them singletons. Specimen: peripheral blood. The receptor source for this set is a man at least 80 years old with active COVID-19.

V is TRBV6-5 and J is TRBJ2-7; 10 bases are a match to TRBD2. The CDR3 is 15 amino acids. V lost 2 bases and J lost 7; bases outside the gene matches: 8. Per the germline V gene, CDR1 is MNHEY and CDR2 is SVGAGI. The chain's CDR3 is CASSYQAGGPREQYF. CDR3 coding DNA: TGTGCCAGCAGTTACCAAGCGGGAGGGCCTAGGGAGCAGTACTTC.

The J gene is TRBJ2-1, the V gene TRBV29-1; a possible D gene is TRBD1 (6 bases). This CDR3 has 15 amino acids. With 4 bases removed from V and 3 bases from J, the gap between germline ends came to 16 bases. Germline CDR1 SQVTM, CDR2 ANQGSEA. CDR3 sequence (DNA): TGCAGCGTTGGAAGGACAGTCCAAGGCTACAATGAGCAGTTCTTC. This codes for CSVGRTVQGYNEQFF.

This CDR3 reads CASSSTGAGEQYF. The CDR3, as DNA: TGTGCCAGCAGCTCGACAGGGGCGGGGGAGCAGTACTTC. The rearrangement joins TRBV7-3 to TRBJ2-7, with 8 bases fitting TRBD1. The ends lost 4 bases at V and 7 bases at J; junction bases unmatched: 6. The length of the CDR3 is 13 residues. Germline V gene data show CDR1 as SGHTA and CDR2 as FQGTGA.

The rearrangement joins TRBV5-1 to TRBJ2-5; D is uncertain. Trimming removed 4 bases at V and 4 bases at J, with 14 bases between. Germline-derived CDR1 and CDR2 are SGHRS and YFSETQ. CDR3 length equals 14 residues. The CDR3 sequence: CASSPPSRRETQYF. The CDR3 nucleotides are TGCGCCAGCAGCCCCCCATCCCGGAGAGAGACCCAGTACTTC.

The chain employs TRBV15 and TRBJ2-1, with D tentatively TRBD2 (6 bases). The CDR3 consists of 16 residues. Germline V gives CDR1 LNHNV, CDR2 YYDKDF (reference sequence). V was shortened by 3 bases and J by 4 bases, with 16 bases between the two germline ends. CDR3 coding DNA: TGTGCCACCAGCAGGGTCCCGGGGGTATCGTACAATGAGCAGTTCTTC. Translated: CATSRVPGVSYNEQFF.

The CDR3 protein is CASSKQGIWTEAFF. Here the CDR3 DNA reads TGTGCCAGCAGCAAACAGGGGATTTGGACTGAAGCTTTCTTT. The V and J genes are TRBV5-4 and TRBJ1-1, with 7 bases matching TRBD1. This CDR3 is 14 amino acids long. V lost 4 bases to trimming and J lost 5 bases; unmatched junction nucleotides: 8. The germline gives CDR1 SGHNT, CDR2 YYREEE (reference sequence). The full variable domain, rest sourced from reference TRBV5-4 and TRBJ1-1, is ETGVTQSPTHLIKTRGQQVTLRCSSQSGHNTVSWYQQALGQGPQFIFQYYREEENGRGNFPPRFSGLQFPNYSSELNVNALELDDSALYLCASSKQGIWTEAFFGQGTRLTVV.

This clone came up once. The V gene is TRBV3-1 (or the pseudogene TRBV3-2), the J gene TRBJ2-3; perhaps TRBD2 as D (6 bases). The CDR3 spans 14 residues. In germline, CDR1 is LGHDT, CDR2 YNNKEL (reference sequence). The germline V and J ends were trimmed by 2 bases and 3 bases, with 9 bases remaining between them. The CDR3 DNA reads as TGTGCCAGCAGCCAACCGGGAGAAACAGATACGCAGTATTTT. Translating it yields CASSQPGETDTQYF.

In this sample, this clone turned up a few times. The J gene is TRBJ2-5, the V gene TRBV7-2; TRBD1 might be the D (5 bases). Germline CDR1 reads SGHTA; CDR2 reads FQGNSA. The CDR3 consists of 12 residues. Deletions cut 5 bases from V and 2 bases from J, with 6 bases between. The CDR3 bases are TGTGCCAGCAGCCGACAGCAAGAGACCCAGTACTTC. Its protein product is CASSRQQETQYF.

This clone has just one count. The rearrangement uses TRBV7-8 and TRBJ1-4; TRBD1 might be the D (5 bases). Germline V gene lookup returns CDR1 SGHVS and CDR2 FQNEAQ. The CDR3 is 15 residues long. The V gene lost 1 base and the J gene lost 8 bases, with 14 bases spanning the gap. CDR3 sequence reads: CASSLVRGSGEKLFF. The CDR3 DNA follows: TGTGCCAGCAGCTTAGTTAGGGGATCCGGAGAAAAACTGTTTTTT.

V usage is TRBV10-3 and J usage is TRBJ1-1, with D unresolved. V shed 4 bases and J shed 4 bases, with 13 bases lying between them. The CDR3 runs 14 residues. Germline V gives CDR1 ENHRY, CDR2 SYGVKD. CDR3 protein: CAISGIMFSTEAFF. CDR3 nucleotides: TGTGCCATCAGTGGAATCATGTTTAGCACTGAAGCTTTCTTT.

In this sample, this clone turned up once. The gene calls are TRBV9 and TRBJ1-1; D perhaps matches TRBD1 (5 bases). CDR3 size: 13 residues. Trimming stripped 2 bases from V and 2 bases from J, with 7 bases between. Germline CDR1 is SGDLS and CDR2 is YYNGEE. The chain's CDR3 is CASSVTDNTEAFF. The CDR3 nucleotides are TGTGCCAGCAGCGTGACAGACAACACTGAAGCTTTCTTT.

The chain links TRBV5-1 to TRBJ2-3, with 9 nucleotides matching TRBD1. Unmatched junction bases numbered 13, after V lost 4 bases and J lost 4 bases. Germline V gene data show CDR1 as SGHRS and CDR2 as YFSETQ. This CDR3 has 17 residues. Here the CDR3 DNA reads TGCGCCAGCAGCGTGGGAGACACAGGGGGCAGGTCAGATACGCAGTATTTT. This encodes CASSVGDTGGRSDTQYF.

The V gene is TRBV5-6, the J gene TRBJ1-4; TRBD1 agrees at 9 bases. This CDR3 has 16 amino acids. Germline V CDR1 and CDR2: SGHDT, YYEEEE. Trimming took 4 bases from V and 13 from J; bases not matched to a gene: 17. For the CDR3, the DNA is TGTGCCAGCAGCAACCGGGACAGGGTGGGAGTGGGTCGACTGTTTTTT. It encodes CASSNRDRVGVGRLFF.

The chain uses TRBV5-1 and TRBJ1-4, with D possibly TRBD1 on 5 matching bases. The V gene's germline CDR1 is SGHRS and CDR2 YFSETQ. This CDR3 has 14 amino acids. Trimming cost V 4 bases and J 5 bases, with 12 bases left between them. CDR3 sequence reads: CASSPGGENEKLFF. CDR3 DNA sequence: TGCGCCAGCAGCCCGGGAGGGGAAAATGAAAAACTGTTTTTT.